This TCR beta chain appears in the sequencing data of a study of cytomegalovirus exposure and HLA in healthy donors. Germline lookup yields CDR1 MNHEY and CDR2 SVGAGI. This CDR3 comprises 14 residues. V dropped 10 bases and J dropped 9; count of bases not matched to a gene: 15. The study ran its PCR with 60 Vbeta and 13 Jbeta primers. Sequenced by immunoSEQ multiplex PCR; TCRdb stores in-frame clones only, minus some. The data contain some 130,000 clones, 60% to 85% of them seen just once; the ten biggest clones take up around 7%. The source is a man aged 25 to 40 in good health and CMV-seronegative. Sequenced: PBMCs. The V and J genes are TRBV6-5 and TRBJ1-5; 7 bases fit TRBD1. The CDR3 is CATSGGGGQGPQHF. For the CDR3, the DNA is TGTGCCACCTCAGGTGGAGGGGGCCAAGGGCCCCAGCATTTT.